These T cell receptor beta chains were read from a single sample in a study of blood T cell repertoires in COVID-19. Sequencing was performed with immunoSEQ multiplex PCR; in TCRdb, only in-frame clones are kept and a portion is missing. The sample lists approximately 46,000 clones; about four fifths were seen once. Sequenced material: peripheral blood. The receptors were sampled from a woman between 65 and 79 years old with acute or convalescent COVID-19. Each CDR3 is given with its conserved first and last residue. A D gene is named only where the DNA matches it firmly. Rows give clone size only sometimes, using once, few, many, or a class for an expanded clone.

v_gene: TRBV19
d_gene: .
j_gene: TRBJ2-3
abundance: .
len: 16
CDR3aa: CASSIGGGQGTDTQYF
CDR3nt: TGTGCCAGTAGTATAGGGGGGGGACAGGGCACAGATACGCAGTATTTT

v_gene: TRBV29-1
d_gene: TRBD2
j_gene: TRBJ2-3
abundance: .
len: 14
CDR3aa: CSVARGGSTDTQYF
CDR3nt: TGCAGCGTTGCTCGCGGGGGTAGCACAGATACGCAGTATTTT

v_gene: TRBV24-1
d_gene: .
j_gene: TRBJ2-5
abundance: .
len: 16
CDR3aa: CATSDWGLREKETQYF
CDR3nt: TGTGCCACCAGTGATTGGGGACTTAGAGAGAAAGAGACCCAGTACTTC

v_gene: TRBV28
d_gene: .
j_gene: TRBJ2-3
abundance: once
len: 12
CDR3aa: CASSSGTDTQYF
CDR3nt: TGTGCCAGCAGTTCGGGCACAGATACGCAGTATTTT

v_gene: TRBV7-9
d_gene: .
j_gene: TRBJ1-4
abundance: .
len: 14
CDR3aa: CASSLGQGSEKLFF
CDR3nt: TGTGCCAGCAGCTTGGGGCAGGGGAGTGAAAAACTGTTTTTT

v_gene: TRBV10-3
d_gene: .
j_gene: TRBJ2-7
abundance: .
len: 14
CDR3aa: CAISGTPRQDEQYF
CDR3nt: TGTGCCATCAGTGGGACTCCTCGGCAGGACGAGCAGTACTTC

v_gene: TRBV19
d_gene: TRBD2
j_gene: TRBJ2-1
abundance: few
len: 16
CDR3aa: CASSKSGTSGQGEQFF
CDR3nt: TGTGCCAGTAGTAAATCCGGGACTAGCGGGCAGGGTGAGCAGTTCTTC

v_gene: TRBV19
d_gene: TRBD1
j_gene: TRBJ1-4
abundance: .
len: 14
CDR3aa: CASSMGQNNEKLFF
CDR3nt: TGTGCCAGTAGTATGGGACAGAATAATGAAAAACTGTTTTTT

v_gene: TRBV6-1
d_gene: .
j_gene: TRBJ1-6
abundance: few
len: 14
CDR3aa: CASSTDGGPSPLHF
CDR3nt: TGTGCCAGCAGCACCGACGGGGGTCCTTCACCCCTCCACTTT

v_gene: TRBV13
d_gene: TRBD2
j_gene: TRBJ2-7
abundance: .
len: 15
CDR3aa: CASSLVRGLDYEQYF
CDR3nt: TGTGCCAGCAGCTTAGTACGGGGACTAGACTACGAGCAGTACTTC

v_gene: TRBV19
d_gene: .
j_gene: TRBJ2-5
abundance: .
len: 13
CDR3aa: CASSIRWRETQYF
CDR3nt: TGTGCCAGTAGTATAAGGTGGAGGGAGACCCAGTACTTC

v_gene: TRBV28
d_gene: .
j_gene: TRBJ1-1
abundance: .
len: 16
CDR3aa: CASSPLGQPMNTEAFF
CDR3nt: TGTGCCAGCAGTCCTCTTGGACAGCCGATGAACACTGAAGCTTTCTTT

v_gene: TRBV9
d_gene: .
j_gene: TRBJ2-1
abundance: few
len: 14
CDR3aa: CASSPRNRRDEQFF
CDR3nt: TGTGCCAGCAGCCCGCGAAATAGACGGGATGAGCAGTTCTTC

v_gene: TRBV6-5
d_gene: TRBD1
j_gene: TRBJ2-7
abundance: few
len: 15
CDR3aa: CASSYSDRGDYEQYF
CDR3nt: TGTGCCAGCAGTTACTCGGACAGGGGGGACTACGAGCAGTACTTC

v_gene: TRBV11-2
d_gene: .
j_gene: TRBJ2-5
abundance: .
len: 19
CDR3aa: CASSLGGPGAGSRQETQYF
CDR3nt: TGTGCCAGCAGCTTGGGGGGGCCTGGAGCGGGATCCCGCCAAGAGACCCAGTACTTC

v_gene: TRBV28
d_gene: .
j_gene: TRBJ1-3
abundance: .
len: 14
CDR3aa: CATAPPQRGNTIYF
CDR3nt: TGTGCCACCGCTCCCCCCCAGCGTGGAAACACCATATATTTT

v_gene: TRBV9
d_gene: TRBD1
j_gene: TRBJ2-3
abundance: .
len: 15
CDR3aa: CASSPRQGGTDTQYF
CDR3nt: TGTGCCAGCAGCCCCCGACAGGGTGGCACAGATACGCAGTATTTT

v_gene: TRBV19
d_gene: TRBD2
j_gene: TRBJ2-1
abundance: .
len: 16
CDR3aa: CASSITAGVTYNEQFF
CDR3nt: TGTGCCAGTAGTATTACGGCGGGAGTCACCTACAATGAGCAGTTCTTC

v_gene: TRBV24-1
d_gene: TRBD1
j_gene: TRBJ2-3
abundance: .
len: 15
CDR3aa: CATSDTGGLADTQYF
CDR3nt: TGTGCCACCAGTGATACAGGGGGATTGGCAGATACGCAGTATTTT

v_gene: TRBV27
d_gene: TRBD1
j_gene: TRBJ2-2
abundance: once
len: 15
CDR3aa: CASSFRDRYTGELFF
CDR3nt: TGTGCCAGCAGTTTCCGGGACAGATACACCGGGGAGCTGTTTTTT

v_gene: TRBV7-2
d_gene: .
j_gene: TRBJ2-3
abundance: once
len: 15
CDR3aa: CASSPHGPPTDTQYF
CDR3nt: TGTGCCAGCAGCCCCCATGGGCCCCCCACAGATACGCAGTATTTT

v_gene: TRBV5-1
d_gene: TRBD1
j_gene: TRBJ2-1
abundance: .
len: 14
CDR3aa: CASSLQGLYNEQFF
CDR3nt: TGCGCCAGCAGCTTACAGGGGCTGTACAATGAGCAGTTCTTC

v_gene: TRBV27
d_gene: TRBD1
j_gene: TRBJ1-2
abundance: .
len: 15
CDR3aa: CASSYGTGRSYGYTF
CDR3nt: TGTGCCAGCAGCTACGGGACAGGGCGATCCTATGGCTACACCTTC

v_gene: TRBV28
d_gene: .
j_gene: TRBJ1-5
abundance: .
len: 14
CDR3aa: CASSLGQGTQPQHF
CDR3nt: TGTGCCAGCTCCCTCGGTCAGGGGACCCAGCCCCAGCATTTT

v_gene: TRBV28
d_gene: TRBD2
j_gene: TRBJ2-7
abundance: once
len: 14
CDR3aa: CASTNGGRELEQYF
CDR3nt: TGTGCCAGCACCAACGGGGGGAGGGAGCTAGAGCAGTACTTC

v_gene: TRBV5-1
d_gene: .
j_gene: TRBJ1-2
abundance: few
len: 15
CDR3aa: CASSFGGDPNYGYTF
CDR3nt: TGCGCCAGCAGCTTCGGGGGGGATCCAAACTATGGCTACACCTTC

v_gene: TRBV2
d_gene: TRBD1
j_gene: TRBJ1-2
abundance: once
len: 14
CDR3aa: CASSEEQGPYGYTF
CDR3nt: TGTGCCAGCAGTGAAGAACAGGGGCCCTATGGCTACACCTTC

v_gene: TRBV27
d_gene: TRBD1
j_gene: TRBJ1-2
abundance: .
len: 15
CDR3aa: CASSSNSGQYYGYTF
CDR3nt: TGTGCCAGCAGTTCGAACTCGGGACAGTACTATGGCTACACCTTC

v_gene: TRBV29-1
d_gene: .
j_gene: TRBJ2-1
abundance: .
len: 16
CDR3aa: CSVLEGLYPSYNEQFF
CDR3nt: TGCAGCGTTTTAGAGGGACTTTATCCATCCTACAATGAGCAGTTCTTC

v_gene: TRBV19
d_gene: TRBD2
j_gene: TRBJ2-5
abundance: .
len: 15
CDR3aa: CASSTLAGDQETQYF
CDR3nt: TGTGCCAGTAGTACTCTAGCGGGGGACCAAGAGACCCAGTACTTC

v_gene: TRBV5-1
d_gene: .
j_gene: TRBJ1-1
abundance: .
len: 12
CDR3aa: CASREEGTEAFF
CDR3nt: TGCGCCAGCAGGGAGGAGGGGACTGAAGCTTTCTTT

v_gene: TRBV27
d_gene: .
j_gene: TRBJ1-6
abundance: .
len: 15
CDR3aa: CASSLTGQNNSPLHF
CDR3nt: TGTGCCAGCAGTTTGACAGGACAGAACAATTCACCCCTCCACTTT

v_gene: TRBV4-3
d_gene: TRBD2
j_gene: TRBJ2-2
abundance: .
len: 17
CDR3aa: CASSQGLAGGPTGELFF
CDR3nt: TGCGCCAGCAGCCAAGGACTAGCGGGAGGGCCCACCGGGGAGCTGTTTTTT

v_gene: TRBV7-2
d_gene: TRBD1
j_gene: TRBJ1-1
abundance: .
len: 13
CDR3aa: CASRGQGNTEAFF
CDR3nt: TGTGCCAGCAGGGGACAGGGGAACACTGAAGCTTTCTTT

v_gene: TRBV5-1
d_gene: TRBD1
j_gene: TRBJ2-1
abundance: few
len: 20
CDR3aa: CASSSFPPTPTGGAYNEQFF
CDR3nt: TGCGCCAGCAGCTCTTTTCCCCCCACCCCCACAGGGGGCGCCTACAATGAGCAGTTCTTC

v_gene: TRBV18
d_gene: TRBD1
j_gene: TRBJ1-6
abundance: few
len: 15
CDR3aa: CASSPGTGNDSPLHF
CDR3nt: TGTGCCAGCTCACCAGGGACAGGGAACGATTCACCCCTCCACTTT

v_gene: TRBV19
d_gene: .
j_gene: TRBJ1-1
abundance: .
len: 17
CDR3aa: CASSILLGQSMNTEAFF
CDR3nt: TGTGCCAGTAGTATCCTTTTAGGACAATCTATGAACACTGAAGCTTTCTTT

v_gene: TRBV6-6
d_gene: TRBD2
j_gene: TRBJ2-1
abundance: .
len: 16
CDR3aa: CASSPGGAGGNNEQFF
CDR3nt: TGTGCCAGCAGCCCAGGTGGGGCGGGAGGGAACAATGAGCAGTTCTTC

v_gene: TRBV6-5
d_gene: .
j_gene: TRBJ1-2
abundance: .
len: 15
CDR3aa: CASRGDLTGVYGYTF
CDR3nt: TGTGCCAGCAGGGGTGACCTCACCGGGGTCTATGGCTACACCTTC

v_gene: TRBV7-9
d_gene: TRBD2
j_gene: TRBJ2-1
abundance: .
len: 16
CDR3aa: CASSGTSGRGYNEQFF
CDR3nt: TGTGCCAGCAGCGGGACTAGCGGGAGGGGTTACAATGAGCAGTTCTTC

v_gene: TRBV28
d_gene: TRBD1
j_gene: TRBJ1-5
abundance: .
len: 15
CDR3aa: CASSQTGGAKQPQHF
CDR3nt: TGTGCCAGCAGTCAAACAGGGGGGGCAAAGCAGCCCCAGCATTTT

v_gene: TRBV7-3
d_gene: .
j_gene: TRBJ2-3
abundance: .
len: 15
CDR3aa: CASSLVGSGTDTQYF
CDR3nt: TGTGCCAGCAGCTTAGTCGGGAGCGGAACAGATACGCAGTATTTT

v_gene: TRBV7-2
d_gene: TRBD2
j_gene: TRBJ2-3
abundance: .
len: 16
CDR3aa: CASSPNGLALPDTQYF
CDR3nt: TGTGCCAGCAGCCCGAACGGACTAGCGTTGCCAGATACGCAGTATTTT

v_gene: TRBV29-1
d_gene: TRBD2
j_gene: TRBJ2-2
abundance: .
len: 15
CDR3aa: CSVDAGGGWTGELFF
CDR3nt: TGCAGCGTTGATGCGGGAGGGGGGTGGACCGGGGAGCTGTTTTTT

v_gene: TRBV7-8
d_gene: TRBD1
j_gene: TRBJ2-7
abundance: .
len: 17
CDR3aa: CASSLGTVTKRSYEQYF
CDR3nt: TGTGCCAGCAGCCTGGGGACAGTCACTAAGAGGTCCTACGAGCAGTACTTC

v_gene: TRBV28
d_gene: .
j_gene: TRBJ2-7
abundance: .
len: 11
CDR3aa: CASSFANEQYF
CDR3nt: TGTGCCAGCAGTTTCGCTAACGAGCAGTACTTC

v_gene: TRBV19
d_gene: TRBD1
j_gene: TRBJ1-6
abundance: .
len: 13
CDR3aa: CASFRDSNSPLHF
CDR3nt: TGTGCCAGCTTCCGGGACAGCAATTCACCCCTCCACTTT

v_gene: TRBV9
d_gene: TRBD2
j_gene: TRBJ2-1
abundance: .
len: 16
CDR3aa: CASSVGTSGSGHEQFF
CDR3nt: TGTGCCAGCAGCGTGGGGACTAGCGGGAGCGGGCATGAGCAGTTCTTC

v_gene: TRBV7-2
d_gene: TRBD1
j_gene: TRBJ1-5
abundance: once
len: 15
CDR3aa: CASSSDRARNQPQHF
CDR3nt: TGTGCCAGCAGTTCAGACAGGGCTCGGAATCAGCCCCAGCATTTT

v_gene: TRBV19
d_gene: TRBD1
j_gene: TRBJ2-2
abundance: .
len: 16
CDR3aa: CASSPWTGGGTGELFF
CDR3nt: TGTGCCAGTAGTCCCTGGACAGGGGGCGGCACCGGGGAGCTGTTTTTT

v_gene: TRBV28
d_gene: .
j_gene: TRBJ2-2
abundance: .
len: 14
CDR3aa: CASSLWAVTGELFF
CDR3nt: TGTGCCAGCAGTTTATGGGCAGTGACCGGGGAGCTGTTTTTT

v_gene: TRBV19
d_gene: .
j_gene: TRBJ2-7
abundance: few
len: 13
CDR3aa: CASSTLGGYEQYF
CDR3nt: TGTGCCAGTAGTACACTCGGCGGCTACGAGCAGTACTTC

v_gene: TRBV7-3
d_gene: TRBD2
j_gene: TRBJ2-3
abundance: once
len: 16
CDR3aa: CASSPLASGSTDTQYF
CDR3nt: TGTGCCAGCAGCCCCCTGGCTAGCGGGAGCACAGATACGCAGTATTTT

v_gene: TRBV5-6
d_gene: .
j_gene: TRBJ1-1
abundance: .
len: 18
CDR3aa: CASSPSIYEAHENTEAFF
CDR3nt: TGTGCCAGCAGCCCGTCGATTTATGAGGCCCATGAGAACACTGAAGCTTTCTTT

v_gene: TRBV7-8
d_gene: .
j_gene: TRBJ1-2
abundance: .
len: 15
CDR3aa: CASSPRASQANGYTF
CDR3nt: TGTGCCAGCAGCCCCAGGGCATCCCAGGCGAATGGCTACACCTTC

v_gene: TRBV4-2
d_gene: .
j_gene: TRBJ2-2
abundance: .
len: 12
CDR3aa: CASSQVSGELFF
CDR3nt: TGTGCCAGCAGCCAAGTCTCCGGGGAGCTGTTTTTT

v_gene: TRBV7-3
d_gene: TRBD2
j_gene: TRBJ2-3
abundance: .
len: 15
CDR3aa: CASSPTLAGADTQYF
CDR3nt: TGTGCCAGCAGCCCCACACTAGCGGGAGCAGATACGCAGTATTTT

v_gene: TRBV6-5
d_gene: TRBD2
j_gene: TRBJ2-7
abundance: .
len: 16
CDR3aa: CASSYRTSGLIYEQYF
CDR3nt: TGTGCCAGCAGTTACAGGACTAGCGGGCTAATCTACGAGCAGTACTTC

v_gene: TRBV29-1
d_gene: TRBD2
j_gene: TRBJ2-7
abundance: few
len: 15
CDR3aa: CSVDEGRGASYEQYF
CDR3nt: TGCAGCGTTGATGAGGGGAGGGGCGCATCCTACGAGCAGTACTTC